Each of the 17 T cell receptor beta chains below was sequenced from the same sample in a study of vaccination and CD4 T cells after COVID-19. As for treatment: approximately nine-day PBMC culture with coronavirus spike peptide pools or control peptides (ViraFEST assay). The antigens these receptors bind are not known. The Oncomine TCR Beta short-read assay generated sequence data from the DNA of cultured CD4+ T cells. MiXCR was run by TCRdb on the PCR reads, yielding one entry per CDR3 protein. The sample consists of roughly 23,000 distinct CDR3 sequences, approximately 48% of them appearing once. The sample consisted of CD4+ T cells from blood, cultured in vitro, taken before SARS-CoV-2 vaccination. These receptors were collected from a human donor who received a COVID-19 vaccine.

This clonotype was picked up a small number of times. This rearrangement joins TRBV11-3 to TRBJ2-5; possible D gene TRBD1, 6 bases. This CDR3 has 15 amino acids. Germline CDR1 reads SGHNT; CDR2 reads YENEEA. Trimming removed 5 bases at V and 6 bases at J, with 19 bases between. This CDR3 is CASSQDRGGEKTQYF. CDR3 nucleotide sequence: TGTGCCAGCAGCCAGGACCGAGGGGGTGAGAAGACCCAGTACTTC.

For the CDR3, the DNA is TGTGCCAGCTCAACACAGGGTGGGTTAGGGAACACTGAAGCTTTCTTT. Translating it yields CASSTQGGLGNTEAFF. The rearrangement links TRBV18 to TRBJ1-1, with D perhaps TRBD1 (6 bases). Trimming left V 5 bases short and J 1 base short, with 17 bases between. The CDR3 runs 16 residues. Germline V CDR1 and CDR2: KGHSH, LQKENI.

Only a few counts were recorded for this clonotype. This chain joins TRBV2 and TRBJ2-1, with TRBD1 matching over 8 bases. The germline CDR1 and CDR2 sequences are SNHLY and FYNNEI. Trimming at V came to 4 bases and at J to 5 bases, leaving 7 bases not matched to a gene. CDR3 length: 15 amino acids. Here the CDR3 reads CASSVRGLTHNEQFF. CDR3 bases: TGTGCCAGCAGTGTCAGGGGGCTAACCCACAATGAGCAGTTCTTC.

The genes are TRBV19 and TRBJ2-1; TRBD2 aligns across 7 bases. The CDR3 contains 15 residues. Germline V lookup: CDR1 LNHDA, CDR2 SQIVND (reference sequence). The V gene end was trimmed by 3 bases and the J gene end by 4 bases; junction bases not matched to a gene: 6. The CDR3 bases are TGTGCCAGTAGTATTTGGGGGGGAGATTACAATGAGCAGTTCTTC. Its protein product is CASSIWGGDYNEQFF.

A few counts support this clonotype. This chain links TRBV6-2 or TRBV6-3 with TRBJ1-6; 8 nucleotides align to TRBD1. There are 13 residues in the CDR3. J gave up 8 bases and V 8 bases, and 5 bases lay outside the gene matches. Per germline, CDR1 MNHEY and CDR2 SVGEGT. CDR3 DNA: TGTGCCAGCGTGGACAGGGAAGATTCACCCCTCCACTTT. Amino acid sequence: CASVDREDSPLHF.

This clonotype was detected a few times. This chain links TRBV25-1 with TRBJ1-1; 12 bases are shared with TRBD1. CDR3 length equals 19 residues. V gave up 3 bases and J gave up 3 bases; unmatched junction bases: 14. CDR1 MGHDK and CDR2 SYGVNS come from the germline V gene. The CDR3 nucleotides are TGTGCCAGCAGTGATAACGTCGGGACAGGGGGCATGTATCACACTGAAGCTTTCTTT. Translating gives CASSDNVGTGGMYHTEAFF.

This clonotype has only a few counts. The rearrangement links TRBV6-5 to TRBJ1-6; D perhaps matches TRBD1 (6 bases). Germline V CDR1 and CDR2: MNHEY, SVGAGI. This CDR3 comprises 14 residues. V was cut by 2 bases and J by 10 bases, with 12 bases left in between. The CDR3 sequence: CASSYQGSESPLHF. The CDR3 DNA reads TGTGCCAGCAGTTACCAGGGGTCAGAATCACCCCTCCACTTT.

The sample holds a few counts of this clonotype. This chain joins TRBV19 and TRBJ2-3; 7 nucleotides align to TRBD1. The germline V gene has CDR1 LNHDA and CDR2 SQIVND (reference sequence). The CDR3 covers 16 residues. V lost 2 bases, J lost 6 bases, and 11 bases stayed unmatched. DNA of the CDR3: TGTGCCAGTAGTATAACGGACAGGAGTTTCGGGGATACGCAGTATTTT. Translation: CASSITDRSFGDTQYF.

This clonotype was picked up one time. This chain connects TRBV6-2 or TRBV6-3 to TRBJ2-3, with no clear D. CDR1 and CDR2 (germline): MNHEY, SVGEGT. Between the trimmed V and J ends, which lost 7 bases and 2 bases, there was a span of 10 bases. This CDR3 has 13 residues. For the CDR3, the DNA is TGTGCCAGCACCCCGGACCTCACAGATACGCAGTATTTT. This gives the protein CASTPDLTDTQYF.

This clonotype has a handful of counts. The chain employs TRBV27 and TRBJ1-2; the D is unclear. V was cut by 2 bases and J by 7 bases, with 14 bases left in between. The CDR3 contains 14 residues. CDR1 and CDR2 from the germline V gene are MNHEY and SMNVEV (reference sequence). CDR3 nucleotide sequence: TGTGCCAGCAGTTTAAGTCCAGGAATCTCTGGCTACACCTTC. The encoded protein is CASSLSPGISGYTF.

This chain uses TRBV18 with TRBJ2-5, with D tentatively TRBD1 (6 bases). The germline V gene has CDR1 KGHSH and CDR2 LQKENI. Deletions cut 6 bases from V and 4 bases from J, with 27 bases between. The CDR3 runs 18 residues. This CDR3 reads CASSQYYQGQGSAETQYF. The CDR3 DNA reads TGTGCCAGCTCTCAATACTACCAAGGTCAGGGGTCTGCAGAGACCCAGTACTTC.

CDR3 coding DNA: TGTGCCAGCAGCTCAGGACAGGCTCTTCAAGCTTTCTTT. It encodes CASSSGQALQAFF. The chain combines TRBV5-5 with TRBJ1-1, with TRBD1 matching over 7 bases. This CDR3 comprises 13 residues. The J segment lost 9 bases and the V segment lost 3 bases, leaving 8 bases of the junction unmatched. Germline V gene sequence: CDR1 SGHKS, CDR2 YYEKEE (reference sequence). Filled out from reference TRBV5-5 and TRBJ1-1, the complete variable domain reads DAGVTQSPTHLIKTRGQQVTLRCSPISGHKSVSWYQQVLGQGPQFIFQYYEKEERGRGNFPDRFSARQFPNYSSELNVNALLLGDSALYLCASSSGQALQAFFGQGTRLTVV.

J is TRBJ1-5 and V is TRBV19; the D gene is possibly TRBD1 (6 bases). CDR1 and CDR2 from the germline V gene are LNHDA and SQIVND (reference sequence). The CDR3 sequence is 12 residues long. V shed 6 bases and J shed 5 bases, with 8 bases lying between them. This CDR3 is CASRDSYQPQHF. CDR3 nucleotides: TGTGCCAGTAGGGACAGCTATCAGCCCCAGCATTTT.

This chain's CDR3 is CASSEWQGGQETQYF. The CDR3 nucleotides are TGTGCCAGCAGTGAATGGCAGGGGGGACAAGAGACCCAGTACTTC. The chain joins TRBV25-1 to TRBJ2-5, with a weak D call TRBD1 (7 bases). The CDR3 has 15 residues. Trimming removed 1 base at V and 2 bases at J, with 11 bases between. Germline CDR1 reads MGHDK; CDR2 reads SYGVNS.

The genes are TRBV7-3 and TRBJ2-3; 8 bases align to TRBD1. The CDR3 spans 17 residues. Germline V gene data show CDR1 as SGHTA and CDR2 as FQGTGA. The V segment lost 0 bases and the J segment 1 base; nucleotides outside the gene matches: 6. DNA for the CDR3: TGTGCCAGCAGCTTAACCGGTCAGGGGGCAGGCACAGATACGCAGTATTTT. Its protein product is CASSLTGQGAGTDTQYF.

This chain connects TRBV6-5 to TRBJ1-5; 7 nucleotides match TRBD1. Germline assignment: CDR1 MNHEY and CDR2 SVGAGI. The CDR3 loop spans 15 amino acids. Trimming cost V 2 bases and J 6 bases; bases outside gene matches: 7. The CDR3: CASSYDRAGGQPQHF. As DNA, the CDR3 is TGTGCCAGCAGTTACGACAGGGCGGGGGGTCAGCCCCAGCATTTT.

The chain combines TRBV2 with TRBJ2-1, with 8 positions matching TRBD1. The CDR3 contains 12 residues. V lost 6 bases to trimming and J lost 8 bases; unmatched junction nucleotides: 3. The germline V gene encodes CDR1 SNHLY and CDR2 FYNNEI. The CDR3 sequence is CASSVQGDEQFF. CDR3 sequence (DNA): TGTGCCAGCAGCGTACAGGGGGATGAGCAGTTCTTC.